The next 8 T cell receptor beta chains were all read from a single sample in a study of OX40 agonist ivuxolimab in advanced cancers. Only in-frame clones appear in the TCRdb table, and some are missing; sequencing was by immunoSEQ multiplex PCR. This table has 65,000 to 80,000 clones, about 89% appearing once. This material consisted of CD4+ or CD8+ T cells sorted from blood, taken in a trial of the OX40 agonist ivuxolimab. These receptors all stem from an adult with an advanced solid tumor such as melanoma, head and neck, liver or kidney cancer.

V and J are TRBV10-3 and TRBJ2-3; tentatively, D is TRBD1 (7 bases). Trimming cost V 3 bases and J 3 bases, with 16 bases left between them. The germline gives CDR1 ENHRY, CDR2 SYGVKD. This CDR3 has 16 residues. This CDR3 is CAISDPRGETTDTQYF. DNA for the CDR3: TGTGCCATCAGTGATCCCAGGGGGGAGACTACAGATACGCAGTATTTT.

J is TRBJ2-2 and V is TRBV9; TRBD2 might be the D (6 bases). Germline V CDR1 and CDR2: SGDLS, YYNGEE. The CDR3 contains 16 residues. The V end lost 3 bases, the J end lost 6 bases, and 18 bases lay between the germline ends. The CDR3 is CASSAGSAGVPGELFF. The CDR3 region has the DNA TGTGCCAGCAGCGCCGGGTCAGCGGGCGTTCCCGGGGAGCTGTTTTTT.

The chain recombines TRBV4-1 with TRBJ2-3; D might be TRBD1 (7 bases). The CDR3 extends over 14 amino acids. V lost 1 base and J 5 bases, leaving 10 bases between the germline ends. The germline V gene encodes CDR1 MGHRA and CDR2 YSYEKL. The CDR3 DNA is TGCGCCAGCAGCCAAGGGCAGGGGGGAGATACGCAGTATTTT. As protein: CASSQGQGGDTQYF.

This sequence joins TRBV28 and TRBJ1-2; TRBD1 matches 7 bases. The CDR3 has 13 residues. The junction had 6 bases not matched to a gene; V was cut back by 7 bases and J by 4 bases. The germline V gene has CDR1 MDHEN and CDR2 SYDVKM. CDR3 sequence reads: CASTSQGSYGYTF. The CDR3, as DNA: TGTGCCAGCACCTCACAGGGGTCCTATGGCTACACCTTC.

The V gene is TRBV6-5, the J gene TRBJ2-5, with D perhaps matching TRBD1 (6 bases). Trimming stripped 6 bases from V and 2 bases from J, with 7 bases between. The CDR3 runs to 12 residues. Germline CDR1 MNHEY, CDR2 SVGAGI. The CDR3 protein is CASRRGQETQYF. DNA for the CDR3: TGTGCCAGCAGGAGGGGGCAAGAGACCCAGTACTTC.

The gene calls are TRBV29-1 and TRBJ2-5, with TRBD1 as a possible D gene (5 bases). Trimming left V 4 bases short and J 2 bases short, with 11 bases between. The CDR3 covers 13 residues. In germline, CDR1 is SQVTM, CDR2 ANQGSEA. The CDR3 spells CSVGRQPQETQYF. The CDR3 coding sequence is TGCAGCGTTGGGAGACAGCCTCAAGAGACCCAGTACTTC.

The genes are TRBV6-1 and TRBJ2-5, with D unclear. CDR1 and CDR2 (germline): MNHNS, SASEGT. V was shortened by 2 bases and J by 4 bases, with 5 bases between the two germline ends. The CDR3 consists of 12 residues. The CDR3 here is CASSESGETQYF. In DNA, the CDR3 is TGTGCCAGCAGTGAATCGGGAGAGACCCAGTACTTC.

V gene TRBV28 combines with J gene TRBJ2-7, with 8 bases matching TRBD1. There are 15 residues in the CDR3. Germline CDR1 and CDR2: MDHEN and SYDVKM. The V and J ends lost 4 bases and 2 bases, in that order; junction bases with no gene match: 7. CDR3 amino acids: CASSWTGYDPYEQYF. For the CDR3, the DNA is TGTGCCAGCAGTTGGACAGGGTATGACCCCTACGAGCAGTACTTC.